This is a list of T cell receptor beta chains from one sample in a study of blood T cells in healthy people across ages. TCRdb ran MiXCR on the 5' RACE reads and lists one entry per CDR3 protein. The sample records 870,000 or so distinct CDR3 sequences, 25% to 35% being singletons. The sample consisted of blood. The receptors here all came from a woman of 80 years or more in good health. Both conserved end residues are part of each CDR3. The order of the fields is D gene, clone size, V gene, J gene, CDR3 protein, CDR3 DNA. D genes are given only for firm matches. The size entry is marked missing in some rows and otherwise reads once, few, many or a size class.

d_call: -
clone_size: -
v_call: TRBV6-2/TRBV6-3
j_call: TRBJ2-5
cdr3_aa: CASGRTHGQYF
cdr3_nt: TGTGCCAGCGGACGGACTCATGGCCAGTACTTC

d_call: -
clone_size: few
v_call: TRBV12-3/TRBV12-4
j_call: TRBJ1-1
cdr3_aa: CASTQGYRAEAFF
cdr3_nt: TGTGCCAGCACCCAGGGATACAGGGCTGAAGCTTTCTTT

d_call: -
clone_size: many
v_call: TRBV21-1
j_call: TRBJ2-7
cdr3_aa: CASSKYGESSYEQYF
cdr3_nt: TGTGCCAGCAGCAAGTATGGGGAGAGCTCCTACGAGCAGTACTTC

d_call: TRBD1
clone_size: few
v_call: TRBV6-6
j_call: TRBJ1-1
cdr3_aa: CASSTAGTGTEAFF
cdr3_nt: TGTGCCAGCAGCACCGCCGGGACAGGGACTGAAGCTTTCTTT

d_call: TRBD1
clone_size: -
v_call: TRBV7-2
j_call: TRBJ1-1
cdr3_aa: CASSSSGQGGRKAFF
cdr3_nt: TGTGCCAGCAGCTCGAGCGGACAGGGCGGTCGTAAAGCTTTCTTT

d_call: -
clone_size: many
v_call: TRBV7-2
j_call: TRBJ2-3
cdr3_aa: CASSFEASTDTQYF
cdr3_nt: TGTGCCAGCAGCTTTGAGGCTAGCACAGATACGCAGTATTTT

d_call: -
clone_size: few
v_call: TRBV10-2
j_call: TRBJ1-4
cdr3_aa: CASSEGADNDGLFF
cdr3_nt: TGCGCCAGCAGTGAGGGGGCAGATAATGATGGGCTGTTTTTT

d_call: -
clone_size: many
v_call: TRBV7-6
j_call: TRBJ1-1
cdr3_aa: CASSLVPGGSGPTGTEAFF
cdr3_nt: TGTGCCAGCAGCTTAGTTCCGGGGGGGTCAGGGCCTACGGGGACTGAAGCTTTCTTT

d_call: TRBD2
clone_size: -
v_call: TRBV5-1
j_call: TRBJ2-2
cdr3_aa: CASSLATSGNTGELFF
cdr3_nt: TGCGCCAGCAGCTTGGCCACTAGCGGGAACACCGGGGAGCTGTTTTTT

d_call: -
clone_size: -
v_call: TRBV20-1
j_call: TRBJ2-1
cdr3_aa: CSARDGGPYNEQFF
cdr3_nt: TGCAGTGCTAGAGATGGGGGGCCCTACAATGAGCAGTTCTTC

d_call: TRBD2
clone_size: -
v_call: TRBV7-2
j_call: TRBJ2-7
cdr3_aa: CASRVTSGGIEQYF
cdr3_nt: TGTGCCAGCAGAGTAACTAGCGGGGGGATCGAGCAGTACTTC

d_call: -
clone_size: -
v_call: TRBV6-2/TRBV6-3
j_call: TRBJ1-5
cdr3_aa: CASSYVGDVQPQHF
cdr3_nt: TGTGCCAGCAGTTACGTCGGGGATGTTCAGCCCCAGCATTTT

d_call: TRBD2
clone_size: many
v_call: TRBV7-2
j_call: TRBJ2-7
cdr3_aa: CASSPVAGPSYEQYF
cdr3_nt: TGTGCCAGCAGCCCCGTAGCGGGCCCCTCCTACGAGCAGTACTTC

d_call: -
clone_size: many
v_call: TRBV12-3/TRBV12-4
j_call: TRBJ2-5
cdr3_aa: CASSAEMFQETQYF
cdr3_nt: TGTGCCAGCAGTGCTGAGATGTTCCAAGAGACCCAGTACTTC

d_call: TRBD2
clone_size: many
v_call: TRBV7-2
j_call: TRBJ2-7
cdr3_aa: CASSPGGAAFYEQYF
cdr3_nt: TGTGCCAGCAGCCCGGGGGGGGCGGCATTCTACGAGCAGTACTTC

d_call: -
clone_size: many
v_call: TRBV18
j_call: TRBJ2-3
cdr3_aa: CASSRGLSDTQYF
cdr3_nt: TGTGCCAGCTCACGAGGACTCTCAGATACGCAGTATTTT

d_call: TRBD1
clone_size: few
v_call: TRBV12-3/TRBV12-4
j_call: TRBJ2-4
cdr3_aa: CASSTTTGKNIQYF
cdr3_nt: TGTGCCAGCAGCACCACGACAGGGAAAAACATTCAGTACTTC

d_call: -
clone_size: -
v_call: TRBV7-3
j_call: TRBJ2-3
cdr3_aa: CASREAGSTDTQYF
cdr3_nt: TGTGCCAGCAGGGAAGCGGGTAGCACAGATACGCAGTATTTT

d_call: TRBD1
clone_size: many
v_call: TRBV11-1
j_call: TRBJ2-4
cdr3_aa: CASSIRDRGLDIQYF
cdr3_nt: TGTGCCAGCAGCATCCGGGACAGGGGGTTGGACATTCAGTACTTC

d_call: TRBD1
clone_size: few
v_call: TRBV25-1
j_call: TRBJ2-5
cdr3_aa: CASSRPGQGTNEQYF
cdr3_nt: TGTGCCAGCAGCCGACCGGGACAGGGGACTAATGAGCAGTACTTC

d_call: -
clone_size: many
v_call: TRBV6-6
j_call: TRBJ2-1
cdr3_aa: CASSYPGSYNEQFF
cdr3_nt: TGTGCCAGCAGTTATCCCGGGAGTTACAATGAGCAGTTCTTC

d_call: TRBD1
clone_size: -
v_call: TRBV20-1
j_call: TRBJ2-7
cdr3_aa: CSAPRDSTYEQYF
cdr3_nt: TGCAGTGCCCCCCGGGACAGTACCTACGAGCAGTACTTC

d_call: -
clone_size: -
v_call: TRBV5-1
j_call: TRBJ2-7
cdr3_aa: CASSLESGRDEQYF
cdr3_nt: TGCGCCAGCAGCTTGGAATCCGGGCGCGACGAGCAGTACTTC

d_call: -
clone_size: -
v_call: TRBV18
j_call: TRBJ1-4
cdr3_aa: CASSTGGATNEKRFF
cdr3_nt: TGTGCCAGCTCCACCGGGGGCGCAACTAATGAAAAACGGTTTTTT

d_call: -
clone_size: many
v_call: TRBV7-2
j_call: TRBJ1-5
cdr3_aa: CASSPQGEGRGQPQHF
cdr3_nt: TGTGCCAGCAGCCCTCAAGGCGAGGGGCGAGGGCAGCCCCAGCATTTT

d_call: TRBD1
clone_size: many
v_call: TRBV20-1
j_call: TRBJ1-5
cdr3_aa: CSARGQGLWPQHF
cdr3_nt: TGCAGTGCTAGAGGACAGGGACTTTGGCCCCAGCATTTT

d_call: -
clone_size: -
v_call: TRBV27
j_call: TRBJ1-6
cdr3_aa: CASSYKGKGTPLHF
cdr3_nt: TGTGCCAGCAGTTATAAGGGGAAAGGAACACCCCTCCACTTT

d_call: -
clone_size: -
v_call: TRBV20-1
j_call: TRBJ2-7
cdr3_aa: CSASTRGPYEQYF
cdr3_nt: TGCAGTGCTAGTACGCGGGGGCCCTACGAGCAGTACTTC

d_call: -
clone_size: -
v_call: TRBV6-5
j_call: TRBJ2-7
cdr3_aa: CASSQASEQYF
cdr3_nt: TGTGCCAGCAGCCAGGCCTCAGAGCAGTACTTC

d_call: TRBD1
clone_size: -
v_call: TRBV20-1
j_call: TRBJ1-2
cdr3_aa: CSARDGRGRGGYTF
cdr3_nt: TGCAGTGCTAGAGACGGCAGGGGGCGCGGTGGCTACACCTTC

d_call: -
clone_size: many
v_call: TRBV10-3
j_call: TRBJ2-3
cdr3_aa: CAISEPSSTDTQYF
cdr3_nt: TGTGCCATCAGTGAGCCTAGCAGCACAGATACGCAGTATTTT

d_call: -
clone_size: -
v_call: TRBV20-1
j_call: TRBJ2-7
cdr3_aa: CSARVIRGISYEQYF
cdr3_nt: TGCAGTGCTAGAGTTATCCGGGGTATTTCCTACGAGCAGTACTTC

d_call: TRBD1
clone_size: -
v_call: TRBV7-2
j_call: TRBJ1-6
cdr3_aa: CASSWTRQGSPLHF
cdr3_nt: TGTGCCAGCAGCTGGACCCGACAGGGTTCACCCCTCCACTTT

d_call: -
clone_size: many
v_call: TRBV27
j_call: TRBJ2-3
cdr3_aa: CASSLLGKTGTDTQYF
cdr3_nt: TGTGCCAGCAGTTTATTGGGGAAGACTGGCACAGATACGCAGTATTTT

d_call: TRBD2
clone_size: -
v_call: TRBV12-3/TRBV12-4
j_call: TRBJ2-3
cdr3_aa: CASSKGVLAGGSTDTQYF
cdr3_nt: TGTGCCAGCAGTAAGGGGGTACTAGCGGGGGGGAGCACAGATACGCAGTATTTT

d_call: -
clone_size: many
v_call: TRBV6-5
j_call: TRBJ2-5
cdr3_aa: CASARVVQETQYF
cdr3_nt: TGTGCCAGCGCCCGCGTGGTTCAAGAGACCCAGTACTTC

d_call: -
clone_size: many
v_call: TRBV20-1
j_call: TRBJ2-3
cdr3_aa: CSASLENTQYF
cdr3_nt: TGCAGTGCTAGTTTGGAAAATACGCAGTATTTT

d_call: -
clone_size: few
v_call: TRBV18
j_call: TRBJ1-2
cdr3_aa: CASSPRDWGSVSYGYTF
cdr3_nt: TGTGCCAGCTCACCCCGAGACTGGGGTTCAGTCAGCTATGGCTACACCTTC

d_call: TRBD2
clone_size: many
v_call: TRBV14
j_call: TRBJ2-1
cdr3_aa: CASSMTSGVHYNEQFF
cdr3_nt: TGTGCCAGCAGTATGACTAGCGGGGTACACTACAATGAGCAGTTCTTC

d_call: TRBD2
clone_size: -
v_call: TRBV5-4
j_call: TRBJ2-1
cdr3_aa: CASSSSGGAPYNEQFF
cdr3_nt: TGTGCCAGCAGTAGTAGCGGGGGGGCCCCCTACAATGAGCAGTTCTTC

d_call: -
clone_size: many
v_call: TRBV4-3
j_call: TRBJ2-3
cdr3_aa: CASSQDGHTVGDTQYF
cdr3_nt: TGCGCCAGCAGCCAAGATGGGCATACAGTGGGAGATACGCAGTATTTT

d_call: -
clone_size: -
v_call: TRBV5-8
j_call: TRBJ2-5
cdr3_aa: CASSLGRGGDQETQDF
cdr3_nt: TGTGCCAGCAGCTTGGGCCGAGGGGGGGACCAAGAGACCCAGGACTTC

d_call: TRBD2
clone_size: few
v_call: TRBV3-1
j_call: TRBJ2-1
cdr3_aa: CASSQQSGGFDEQFF
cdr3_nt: TGTGCCAGCAGCCAACAAAGCGGGGGGTTCGATGAGCAGTTCTTC

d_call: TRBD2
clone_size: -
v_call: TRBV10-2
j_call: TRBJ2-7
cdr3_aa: CASRGTSGGFAYEQYF
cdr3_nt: TGCGCCAGCAGGGGGACTAGCGGGGGGTTCGCCTACGAGCAGTACTTC

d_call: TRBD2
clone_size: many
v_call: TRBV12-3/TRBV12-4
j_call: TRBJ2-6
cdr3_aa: CASSLWGGLSGANVLTF
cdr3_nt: TGTGCCAGCAGTTTGTGGGGAGGGCTCTCTGGGGCCAACGTCCTGACTTTC

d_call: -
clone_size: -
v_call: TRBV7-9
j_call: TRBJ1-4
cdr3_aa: CASSLDWNEKLFF
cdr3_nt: TGTGCCAGCAGCTTAGATTGGAATGAAAAACTGTTTTTT

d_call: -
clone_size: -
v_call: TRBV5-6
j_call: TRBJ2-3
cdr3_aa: CASSLWGRSTDTQYF
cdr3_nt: TGTGCCAGCAGCTTGTGGGGTCGGAGCACAGATACGCAGTATTTT